Included here is one T cell receptor beta chain sequence, with context. Its antigen has not been determined. No much larger clone exists at a distance of one base, and base qualities are not known. The data were obtained in a study of CD8+CD57+ T cells in acquired aplastic anemia (dated by TCRdb to 2016 to 2019). At the level of the whole study: A mean of about 3 ug of DNA, ranging from 0.2 to 27.4 ug, was extracted from sorted CD4+ and CD8+ cells. Healthy donor samples averaged about 9.9 million reads for CD4+ and about 12 million for CD8+ cells.

V drops 0 bases and J drops 5 bases, leaving 20 bases in between. The CDR3 has 17 amino acids, counting the end cysteine and phenylalanine. The CDR3 DNA has 51 bases and is translated from base 1. CDR1 SGHNT and CDR2 YYREEE are derived from the germline V gene (reference sequence). Study-wide conclusions, independent of this receptor: Twenty-nine CD8+ CDR3 sequences were found to be shared between patients and controls, but these sequences appeared to be highly expressed in patients and within the immunodominant clones of the patients. Between patients and healthy controls, no significant difference in CD8+ Simpson's diversity was found (P=0.060).

TCR repertoires of sorted CD4+ and CD8+ blood T cells from severe aplastic anemia patients and healthy subjects were deep-sequenced in the study. Ficoll-Paque density gradient centrifugation was used to isolate peripheral blood mononuclear cells. Before DNA extraction, CD4+ and CD8+ T cells were sorted with FACS or magnetic beads. Genomic DNA was used as template for profiling of TCR beta VDJ combinations and CDR3 sequences. An Illumina HiSeq 2000 was used for TCR repertoire sequencing. The original pipeline was this. Repertoires were assessed using TRBV/TRBJ rearrangement plots, CDR3 size and DJ length profiles, and Simpson's diversity index. The most abundant DNA sequence in the deep sequencing data was taken as the immunodominant clone. CDR3 amino acid sequences were screened for sharing across subjects and were compared with published repertoires and the VDJdb database. Starting from the raw public reads, TCRdb applied fastp trimming at Q25, assembled clones with MiXCR and retained in-frame beta chains. CDR3 protein sequences are deduplicated, and each keeps its most common genes and DNA. TCRdb, not the authors, supplied the V and J calls. The sample table shows hundreds of thousands of distinct CDR3 sequences, and about two thirds are seen once. Jointly, the top ten make up 3.5% to 4.5% of the sample.

The sequenced sample consisted of sorted CD4+, CD8+, or CD8+CD57+ T cells (not recorded which) from PBMCs. Recombination connected TRBV5-4 to TRBJ2-5; the D gene is perhaps TRBD1 or TRBD2, as each covers 5 bases. This clonotype was sampled from a human donor in good health, serving as a control. This receptor has the CDR3 CASSLGGYEGIEETQYF. The nucleotide sequence reads TGTGCCAGCAGCTTGGGCGGCTACGAGGGGATTGAGGAGACCCAGTACTTC.